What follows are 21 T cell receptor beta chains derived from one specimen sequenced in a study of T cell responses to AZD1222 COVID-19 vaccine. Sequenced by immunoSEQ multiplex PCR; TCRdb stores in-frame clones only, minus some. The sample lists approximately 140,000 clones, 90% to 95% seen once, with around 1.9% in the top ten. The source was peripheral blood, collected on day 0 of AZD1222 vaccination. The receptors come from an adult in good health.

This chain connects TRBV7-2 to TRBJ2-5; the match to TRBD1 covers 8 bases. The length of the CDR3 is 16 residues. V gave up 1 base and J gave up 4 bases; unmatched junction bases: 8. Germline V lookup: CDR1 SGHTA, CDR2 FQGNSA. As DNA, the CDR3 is TGTGCCAGCAGCTTAGGGGGCAGGGGGCGTACAGAGACCCAGTACTTC. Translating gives CASSLGGRGRTETQYF.

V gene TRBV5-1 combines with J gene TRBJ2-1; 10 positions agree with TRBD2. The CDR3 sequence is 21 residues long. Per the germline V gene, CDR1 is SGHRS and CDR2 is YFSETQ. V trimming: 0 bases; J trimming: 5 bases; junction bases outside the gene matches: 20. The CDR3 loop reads CASSLAYLAGAGLSKDNEQFF. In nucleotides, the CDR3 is TGCGCCAGCAGCTTGGCCTATCTAGCGGGAGCAGGGCTATCGAAGGACAATGAGCAGTTCTTC.

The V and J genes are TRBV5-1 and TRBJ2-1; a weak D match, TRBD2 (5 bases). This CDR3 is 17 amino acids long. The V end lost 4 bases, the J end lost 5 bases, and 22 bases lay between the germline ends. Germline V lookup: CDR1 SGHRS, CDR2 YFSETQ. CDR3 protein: CASSVPSLGGRDNEQFF. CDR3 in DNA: TGCGCCAGCAGCGTCCCTTCCCTTGGCGGGCGAGACAATGAGCAGTTCTTC.

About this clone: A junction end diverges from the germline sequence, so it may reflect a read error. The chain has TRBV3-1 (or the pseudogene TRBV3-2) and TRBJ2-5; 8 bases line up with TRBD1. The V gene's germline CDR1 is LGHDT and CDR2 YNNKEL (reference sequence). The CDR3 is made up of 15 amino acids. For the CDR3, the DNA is TGTGCCAGCAGTCAAGGCCAGGGGGCCGGAGAGACCCAGTACTTC. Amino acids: CASSQGQGAGETQYF.

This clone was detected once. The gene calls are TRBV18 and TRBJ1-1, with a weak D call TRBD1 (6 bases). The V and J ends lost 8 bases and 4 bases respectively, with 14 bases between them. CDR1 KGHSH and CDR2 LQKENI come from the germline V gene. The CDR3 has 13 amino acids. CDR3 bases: TGTGCCAGCCAATCCACAGGGACCACTGAAGCTTTCTTT. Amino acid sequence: CASQSTGTTEAFF.

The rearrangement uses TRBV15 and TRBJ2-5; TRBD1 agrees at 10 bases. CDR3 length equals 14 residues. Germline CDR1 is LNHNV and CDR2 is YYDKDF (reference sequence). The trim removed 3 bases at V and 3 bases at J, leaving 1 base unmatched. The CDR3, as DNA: TGTGCCACCAGCAGGGGACAGGGGAAAGAGACCCAGTACTTC. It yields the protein CATSRGQGKETQYF.

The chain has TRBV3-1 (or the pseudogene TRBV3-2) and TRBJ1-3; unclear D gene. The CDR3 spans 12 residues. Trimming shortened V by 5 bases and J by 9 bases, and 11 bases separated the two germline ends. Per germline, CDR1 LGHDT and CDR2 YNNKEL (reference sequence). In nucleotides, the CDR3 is TGTGCCAGCAGCTCCACGACCAGCACCATATATTTT. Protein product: CASSSTTSTIYF.

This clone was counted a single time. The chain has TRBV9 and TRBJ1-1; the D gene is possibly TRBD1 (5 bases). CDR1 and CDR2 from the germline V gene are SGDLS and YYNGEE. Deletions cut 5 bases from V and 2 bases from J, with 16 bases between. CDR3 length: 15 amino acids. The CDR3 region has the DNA TGTGCCAGCAGTGCTAGTAGGGGTTTCAACACTGAAGCTTTCTTT. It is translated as CASSASRGFNTEAFF. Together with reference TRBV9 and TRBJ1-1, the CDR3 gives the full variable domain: DSGVTQTPKHLITATGQRVTLRCSPRSGDLSVYWYQQSLDQGLQFLIQYYNGEERAKGNILERFSAQQFPDLHSELNLSSLELGDSALYFCASSASRGFNTEAFFGQGTRLTVV.

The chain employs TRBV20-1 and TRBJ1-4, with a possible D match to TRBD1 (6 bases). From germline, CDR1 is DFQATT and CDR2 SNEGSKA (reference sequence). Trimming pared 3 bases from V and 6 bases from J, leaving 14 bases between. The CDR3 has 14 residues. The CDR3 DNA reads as TGCAGTGCTAGTCCCGGACAGTATGATGAAAAACTGTTTTTT. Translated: CSASPGQYDEKLFF.

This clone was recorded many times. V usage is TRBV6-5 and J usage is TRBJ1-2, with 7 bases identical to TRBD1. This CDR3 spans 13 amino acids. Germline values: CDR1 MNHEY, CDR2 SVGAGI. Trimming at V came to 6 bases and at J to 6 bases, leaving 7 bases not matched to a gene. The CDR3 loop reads CASRQQGRDGYTF. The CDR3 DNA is TGTGCCAGCAGGCAACAGGGGAGGGATGGCTACACCTTC.

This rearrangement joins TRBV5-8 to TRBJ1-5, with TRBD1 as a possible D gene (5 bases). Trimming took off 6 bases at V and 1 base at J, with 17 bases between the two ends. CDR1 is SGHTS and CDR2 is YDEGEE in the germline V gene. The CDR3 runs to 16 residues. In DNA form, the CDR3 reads TGTGCCAGCACCCCTCGGGGACCACAAAGCAATCAGCCCCAGCATTTT. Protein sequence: CASTPRGPQSNQPQHF.

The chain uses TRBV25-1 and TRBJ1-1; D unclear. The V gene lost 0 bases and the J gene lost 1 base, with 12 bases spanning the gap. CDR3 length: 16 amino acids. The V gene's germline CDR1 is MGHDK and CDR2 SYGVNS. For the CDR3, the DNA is TGTGCCAGCAGTGAATATAGCAGGCGGGGGAACACTGAAGCTTTCTTT. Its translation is CASSEYSRRGNTEAFF.

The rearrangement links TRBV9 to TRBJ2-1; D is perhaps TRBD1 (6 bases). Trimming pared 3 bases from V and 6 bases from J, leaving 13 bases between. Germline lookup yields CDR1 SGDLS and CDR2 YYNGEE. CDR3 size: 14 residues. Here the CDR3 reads CASSGGHKPNEQFF. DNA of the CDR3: TGTGCCAGCAGCGGGGGACACAAACCCAATGAGCAGTTCTTC.

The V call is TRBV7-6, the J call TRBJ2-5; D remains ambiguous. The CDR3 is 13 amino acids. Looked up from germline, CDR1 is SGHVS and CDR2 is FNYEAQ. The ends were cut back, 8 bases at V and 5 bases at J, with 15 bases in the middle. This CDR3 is CASGSHHSETQYF. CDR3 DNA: TGTGCCAGCGGGTCCCACCATTCTGAGACCCAGTACTTC.

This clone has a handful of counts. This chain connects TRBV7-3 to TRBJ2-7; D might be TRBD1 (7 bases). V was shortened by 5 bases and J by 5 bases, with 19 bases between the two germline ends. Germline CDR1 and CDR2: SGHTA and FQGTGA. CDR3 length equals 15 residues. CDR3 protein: CASSPRPGGYHEQYF. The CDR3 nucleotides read TGTGCCAGCAGCCCCCGCCCAGGGGGGTACCACGAGCAGTACTTC.

This chain's CDR3 is CASSLQDREPNEKLFF. The CDR3 bases are TGCGCCAGCAGCTTACAAGACAGGGAACCGAATGAAAAACTGTTTTTT. This sequence joins TRBV5-1 and TRBJ1-4; 7 bases line up with TRBD1. Germline V lookup: CDR1 SGHRS, CDR2 YFSETQ. Losses at the gene ends were 2 bases for V and 5 bases for J; bases not matched to a gene: 9. This CDR3 is built from 16 residues.

The chain's CDR3 is CSASRGQAGNTIYF. The CDR3, as DNA: TGCAGTGCTAGTCGCGGACAGGCTGGAAACACCATATATTTT. The J gene is TRBJ1-3, the V gene TRBV20-1; 7 bases agree with TRBD1. Germline CDR1 reads DFQATT; CDR2 reads SNEGSKA (reference sequence). This CDR3 spans 14 amino acids. J was trimmed by 2 bases and V by 3 bases; bases with no gene match: 4.

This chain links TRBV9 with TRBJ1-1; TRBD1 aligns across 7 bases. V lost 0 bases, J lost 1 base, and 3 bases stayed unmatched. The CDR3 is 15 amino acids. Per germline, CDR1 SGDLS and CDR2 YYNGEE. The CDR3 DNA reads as TGTGCCAGCAGCGTAGAAGACAGGGCGAACACTGAAGCTTTCTTT. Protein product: CASSVEDRANTEAFF.

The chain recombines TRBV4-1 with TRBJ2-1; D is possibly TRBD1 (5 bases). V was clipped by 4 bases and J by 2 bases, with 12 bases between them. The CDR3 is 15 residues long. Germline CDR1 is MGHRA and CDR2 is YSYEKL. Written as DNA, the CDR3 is TGCGCCAGCAGCCTCCTAGGGGCTGCCTACAATGAGCAGTTCTTC. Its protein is CASSLLGAAYNEQFF.

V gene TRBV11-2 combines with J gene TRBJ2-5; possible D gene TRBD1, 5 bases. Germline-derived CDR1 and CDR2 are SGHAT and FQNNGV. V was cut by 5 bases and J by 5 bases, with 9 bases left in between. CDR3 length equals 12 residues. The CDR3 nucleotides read TGTGCCAGCAGCAGGGGTAGGGAGACCCAGTACTTC. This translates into CASSRGRETQYF.

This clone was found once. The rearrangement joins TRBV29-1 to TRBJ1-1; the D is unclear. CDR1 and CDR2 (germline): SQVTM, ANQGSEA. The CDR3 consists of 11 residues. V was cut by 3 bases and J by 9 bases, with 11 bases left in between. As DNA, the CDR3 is TGCAGCGTTGATTGGGTCGGGCAAGCTTTCTTT. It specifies CSVDWVGQAFF.